These 5 T cell receptor beta chains share one sample of origin, sequenced in a study of blood T cell repertoires in COVID-19. Only in-frame clones appear in the TCRdb table, and some are missing; sequencing was by immunoSEQ multiplex PCR. The sample lists about 480,000 clones; less than 90% were seen once. Sequencing input: PBMCs or T cells enriched from blood (not recorded which). Receptor source: a woman aged 55-70 years who had recovered from COVID-19.

The chain couples TRBV5-5 to TRBJ2-3, with 7 positions matching TRBD2. Germline assignment: CDR1 SGHKS and CDR2 YYEKEE (reference sequence). There are 14 residues in the CDR3. Trimming cost V 4 bases and J 4 bases; bases outside gene matches: 6. The CDR3 is CASSVQRGPDTQYF. CDR3 bases: TGTGCCAGCAGCGTTCAGCGGGGTCCAGATACGCAGTATTTT.

V is TRBV30 and J is TRBJ1-2, with TRBD1 as a possible D gene (6 bases). Trimming removed 3 bases at V and 5 bases at J, with 13 bases between. The germline gives CDR1 GTSNPN, CDR2 SVGIG (reference sequence). This CDR3 spans 13 amino acids. DNA for the CDR3: TGTGCCTGGAGCGGCAGGGGATATTATGGCTACACCTTC. Translating gives CAWSGRGYYGYTF.

The V gene is TRBV5-1, the J gene TRBJ1-1; D not resolved. This CDR3 spans 14 amino acids. CDR1 is SGHRS, CDR2 YFSETQ, per germline. V was clipped by 1 base and J by 2 bases, with 9 bases between them. The DNA of the CDR3 is TGCGCCAGCAGCTTGTGGGAGAGCAACACTGAAGCTTTCTTT. It encodes CASSLWESNTEAFF.

The J gene is TRBJ2-5, the V gene TRBV3-1 (or the pseudogene TRBV3-2); a possible D gene is TRBD2 (6 bases). V lost 7 bases and J 2 bases, leaving 17 bases between the germline ends. The CDR3 consists of 15 residues. Germline CDR1 is LGHDT and CDR2 is YNNKEL (reference sequence). The CDR3 region is CASTLGRGGQETQYF. Written as DNA, the CDR3 is TGTGCCAGCACCCTAGGGCGGGGCGGACAAGAGACCCAGTACTTC.

The chain combines TRBV5-6 with TRBJ2-3; TRBD2 agrees at 8 bases. The V gene end was trimmed by 7 bases and the J gene end by 3 bases; junction bases not matched to a gene: 13. The CDR3 runs 16 residues. Per the germline V gene, CDR1 is SGHDT and CDR2 is YYEEEE. CDR3 sequence reads: CASQAGSGGPTDTQYF. The DNA of the CDR3 is TGTGCCAGCCAGGCCGGGAGCGGGGGTCCAACAGATACGCAGTATTTT. The full variable domain, rest sourced from reference TRBV5-6 and TRBJ2-3, is DAGVTQSPTHLIKTRGQQVTLRCSPKSGHDTVSWYQQALGQGPQFIFQYYEEEERQRGNFPDRFSGHQFPNYSSELNVNALLLGDSALYLCASQAGSGGPTDTQYFGPGTRLTVL.